This T cell receptor (beta chain) was recorded in a study of shared clonotypes between healthy human individuals. Study-level findings and limits: Roughly 5.3% of naive CD4 clonotypes were common to a few donors. Larger estimated richness was generally seen in naive subsets than in memory subsets.

In the case of this clone: The antigen is not known.

Produced via immunoSEQ multiplex PCR; TCRdb's table is partial and in-frame only. The sample has about 2.3 million clones, around 92% seen once; the top ten hold 0.3% to 0.4%. This CDR3 comprises 15 residues. CDR1 and CDR2 from the germline V gene are SGHAT and FQNNGV. Trimming at V came to 5 bases and at J to 1 base, leaving 8 bases not matched to a gene. Sequencing was carried out using naive CD4+ T cells from PBMCs. Noted subset: CD45RA+ positively selected. The TCR originated in a man in his late teens or twenties in good health. Some clones in this sample may be carry-over from other donors' samples. The chain carries TRBV11-2 and TRBJ2-7, with TRBD1 identical over 7 bases. CDR3 DNA sequence: TGTGCCAGCAGCCCCCGAGGGGGCCCTTCCTACGAGCAGTACTTC. Residues: CASSPRGGPSYEQYF.